One and the same sample provided the 17 T cell receptor beta chains below, sequenced in a study of cytomegalovirus exposure and HLA in healthy donors. Use of 60 Vbeta and 13 Jbeta primers characterized the PCR. Data came from immunoSEQ multiplex PCR; TCRdb stores just in-frame clones and leaves some out. The sample includes about 200,000 clones, around four fifths seen only once; the top ten take 5.5% to 7%. The sequencing input was PBMCs. The source of these receptors is a woman between 45 and 65 years old in good health and CMV-seropositive.

The chain joins TRBV28 to TRBJ1-3, with unresolved D. Germline CDR1 is MDHEN and CDR2 is SYDVKM. There are 12 residues in the CDR3. The germline V and J ends were trimmed by 7 bases and 0 bases, with 4 bases remaining between them. CDR3 nucleotides: TGTGCCAGCACCAGCTCTGGAAACACCATATATTTT. It codes for CASTSSGNTIYF.

The rearrangement joins TRBV5-6 to TRBJ2-1, with D uncertain. V shed 4 bases and J shed 8 bases, with 13 bases lying between them. The CDR3 has 13 amino acids. Per the germline V gene, CDR1 is SGHDT and CDR2 is YYEEEE. CDR3 region: CASSRLASDEQFF. CDR3 DNA: TGTGCCAGCAGCCGACTGGCTTCAGATGAGCAGTTCTTC.

This rearrangement joins TRBV4-1 to TRBJ2-3; the D gene is possibly TRBD1 (5 bases). Trimming cost V 8 bases and J 0 bases, with 9 bases left between them. The CDR3 totals 13 residues. The germline V gene encodes CDR1 MGHRA and CDR2 YSYEKL. CDR3: CASRGASTDTQYF. The CDR3, as DNA: TGCGCCAGCCGTGGGGCTAGCACAGATACGCAGTATTTT.

The chain joins TRBV29-1 to TRBJ2-7, with TRBD1 as a possible D gene (6 bases). The V gene's germline CDR1 is SQVTM and CDR2 ANQGSEA. The CDR3 contains 11 residues. The ends were cut back, 7 bases at V and 2 bases at J, with 9 bases in the middle. The CDR3 protein is CSGRDTYEQYF. DNA for the CDR3: TGCAGCGGCCGGGACACCTACGAGCAGTACTTC.

This chain joins TRBV19 and TRBJ2-1; 9 bases are a match to TRBD2. There are 16 residues in the CDR3. J gave up 1 base and V 5 bases, and 6 bases lay outside the gene matches. Per germline, CDR1 LNHDA and CDR2 SQIVND (reference sequence). The CDR3 bases are TGTGCCAGTAGTCCTAGCGGGGTGGTGTCCTACAATGAGCAGTTCTTC. Translated: CASSPSGVVSYNEQFF.

This chain joins TRBV19 and TRBJ2-7; possibly TRBD1 for D (6 bases). V was trimmed by 6 bases and J by 5 bases, leaving 14 bases between them. The CDR3 extends over 13 amino acids. Germline V lookup: CDR1 LNHDA, CDR2 SQIVND (reference sequence). This CDR3 reads CASSWAGANEQYF. The CDR3 DNA follows: TGTGCCAGTAGCTGGGCAGGGGCAAACGAGCAGTACTTC.

The CDR3 sequence: CASSLPNRGLAFF. CDR3 DNA: TGTGCCAGCAGCTTACCAAACAGGGGGCTCGCTTTCTTT. V is TRBV7-2 and J is TRBJ1-1; TRBD1 agrees at 9 bases. V dropped 2 bases and J dropped 11; count of bases not matched to a gene: 6. This CDR3 region has 13 residues. CDR1 is SGHTA and CDR2 is FQGNSA in the germline V gene. Drawing the rest from reference TRBV7-2 and TRBJ1-1, the complete variable domain is GAGVSQSPSNKVTEKGKDVELRCDPISGHTALYWYRQSLGQGLEFLIYFQGNSAPDKSGLPSDRFSAERTGGSVSTLTIQRTQQEDSAVYLCASSLPNRGLAFFGQGTRLTVV.

The chain has TRBV5-1 and TRBJ1-6; 7 nucleotides match TRBD1. J was trimmed by 8 bases and V by 3 bases; bases with no gene match: 17. In germline, CDR1 is SGHRS, CDR2 YFSETQ. This CDR3 contains 18 residues. The DNA for the CDR3 is TGCGCCAGCAGCTCCCCCCGGGACAGCTCTTTAATGGATTCACCCCTCCACTTT. It is translated as CASSSPRDSSLMDSPLHF.

The V gene is TRBV2, the J gene TRBJ1-5; the D gene is possibly TRBD1 (5 bases). V lost 4 bases and J lost 2, with 15 bases in between. The V gene's germline CDR1 is SNHLY and CDR2 FYNNEI. The CDR3 extends over 16 amino acids. CDR3 DNA: TGTGCCAGCAGTGGGGGACTCTTAAGGGGCAATCAGCCCCAGCATTTT. Its translation: CASSGGLLRGNQPQHF.

The chain has TRBV5-1 and TRBJ2-1; 9 positions match TRBD1. CDR1 SGHRS and CDR2 YFSETQ come from the germline V gene. The CDR3 length is 16 residues. The V gene end was trimmed by 3 bases and the J gene end by 9 bases; junction bases not matched to a gene: 13. The CDR3 DNA follows: TGCGCCAGCAGCTCAGCCGGGACAGGGATTCTTGGTGAGCAGTTCTTC. Translating gives CASSSAGTGILGEQFF.

This clone was seen a handful of times. V gene TRBV5-4 combines with J gene TRBJ2-2; D is uncertain. The CDR3 is 16 amino acids. The germline CDR1 and CDR2 sequences are SGHNT and YYREEE (reference sequence). V gave up 4 bases and J gave up 1 base, with 14 bases separating them. The CDR3 spells CASSQNQVLNTGELFF. The CDR3 region has the DNA TGTGCCAGCAGCCAGAATCAAGTTTTGAACACCGGGGAGCTGTTTTTT.

The chain is built from TRBV5-6 and TRBJ1-5; no clear D gene. The germline gives CDR1 SGHDT, CDR2 YYEEEE. CDR3 size: 16 residues. Trimming shortened V by 4 bases and J by 0 bases, and 14 bases separated the two germline ends. CDR3 loop: CASSPSGYNSNQPQHF. CDR3 in DNA: TGTGCCAGCAGCCCCTCGGGTTACAATAGCAATCAGCCCCAGCATTTT.

The genes are TRBV7-8 and TRBJ2-3, with D perhaps TRBD2 (7 bases). This CDR3 region has 16 residues. V lost 5 bases, J lost 7 bases, and 22 bases lay in between. The germline V gene has CDR1 SGHVS and CDR2 FQNEAQ. As DNA, the CDR3 is TGTGCCAGCAGCCCAGACATATCCCGGGGGGCACATACGCAGTATTTT. Translated, it gives CASSPDISRGAHTQYF. Based on the CDR3 plus reference TRBV7-8 and TRBJ2-3, the full variable domain is GAGVSQSPRYKVAKRGQDVALRCDPISGHVSLFWYQQALGQGPEFLTYFQNEAQLDKSGLPSDRFFAERPEGSVSTLKIQRTQQEDSAVYLCASSPDISRGAHTQYFGPGTRLTVL.

The sample holds a few counts of this clone. This chain connects TRBV7-3 to TRBJ1-2; 7 nucleotides align to TRBD1. Trimming at V came to 1 base and at J to 5 bases, leaving 7 bases not matched to a gene. Germline V lookup: CDR1 SGHTA, CDR2 FQGTGA. CDR3 length: 15 amino acids. CDR3 residues: CASSLRGDSGYGYTF. Here the CDR3 DNA reads TGTGCCAGCAGCTTAAGGGGGGACAGTGGGTATGGCTACACCTTC.

The CDR3 DNA reads TGTGCCGCAAGGGGTCTAGTGGCTAGTGGCTATGGCTACACCTTC. Its protein is CAARGLVASGYGYTF. This chain connects TRBV28 to TRBJ1-2; weak D call: TRBD1 (5 bases). Looked up from germline, CDR1 is MDHEN and CDR2 is SYDVKM. CDR3 length: 15 amino acids. Trimming pared 11 bases from V and 4 bases from J, leaving 23 bases between.

The genes are TRBV27 and TRBJ2-7; D not resolved. The CDR3 sequence is 13 residues long. Germline V gene sequence: CDR1 MNHEY, CDR2 SMNVEV (reference sequence). V was pared by 4 bases and J by 2 bases, with 9 bases between. The CDR3 DNA reads as TGTGCCAGCAGTTCCCTAGACCCCTACGAGCAGTACTTC. It encodes CASSSLDPYEQYF.

V usage is TRBV29-1 and J usage is TRBJ2-3; 8 bases line up with TRBD2. Germline CDR1 is SQVTM and CDR2 is ANQGSEA. V shed 3 bases and J 6 bases; nucleotides not matched to a gene: 8. This CDR3 contains 14 residues. The CDR3 region has the DNA TGCAGCGTTGACTCTAGCGGGTGGATGGATACGCAGTATTTT. Protein product: CSVDSSGWMDTQYF.